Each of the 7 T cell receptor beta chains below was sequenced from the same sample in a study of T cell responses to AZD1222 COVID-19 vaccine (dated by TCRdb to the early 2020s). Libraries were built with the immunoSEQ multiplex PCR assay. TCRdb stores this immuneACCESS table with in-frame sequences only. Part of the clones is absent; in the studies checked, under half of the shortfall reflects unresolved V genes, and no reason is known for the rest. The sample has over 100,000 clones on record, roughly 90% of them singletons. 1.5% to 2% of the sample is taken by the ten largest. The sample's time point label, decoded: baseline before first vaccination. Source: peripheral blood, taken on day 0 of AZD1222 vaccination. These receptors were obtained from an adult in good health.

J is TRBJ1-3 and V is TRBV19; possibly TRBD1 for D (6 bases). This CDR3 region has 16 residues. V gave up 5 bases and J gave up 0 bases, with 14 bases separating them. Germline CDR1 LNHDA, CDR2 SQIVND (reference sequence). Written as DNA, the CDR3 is TGTGCCAGTAGTGGGGGACACCTGAGCTCTGGAAACACCATATATTTT. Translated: CASSGGHLSSGNTIYF.

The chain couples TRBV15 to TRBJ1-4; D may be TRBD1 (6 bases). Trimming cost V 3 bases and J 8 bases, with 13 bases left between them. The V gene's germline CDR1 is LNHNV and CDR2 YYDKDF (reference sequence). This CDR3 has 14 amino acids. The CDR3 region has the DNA TGTGCCACCAGCAGCGAACAGGGTTGGGAAAAACTGTTTTTT. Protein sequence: CATSSEQGWEKLFF.

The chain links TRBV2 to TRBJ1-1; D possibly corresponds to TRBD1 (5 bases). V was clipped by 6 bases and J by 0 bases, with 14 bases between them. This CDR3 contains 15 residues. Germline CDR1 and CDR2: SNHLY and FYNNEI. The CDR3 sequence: CASSRDFGVNTEAFF. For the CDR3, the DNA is TGTGCCAGCAGCCGGGACTTCGGGGTGAACACTGAAGCTTTCTTT.

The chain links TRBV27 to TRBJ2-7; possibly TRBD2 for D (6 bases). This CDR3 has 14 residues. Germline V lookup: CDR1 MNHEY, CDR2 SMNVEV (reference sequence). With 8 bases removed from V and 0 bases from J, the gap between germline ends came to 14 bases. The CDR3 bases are TGTGCCAGCGGGGCAAGCGGGTTCTCCTACGAGCAGTACTTC. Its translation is CASGASGFSYEQYF.

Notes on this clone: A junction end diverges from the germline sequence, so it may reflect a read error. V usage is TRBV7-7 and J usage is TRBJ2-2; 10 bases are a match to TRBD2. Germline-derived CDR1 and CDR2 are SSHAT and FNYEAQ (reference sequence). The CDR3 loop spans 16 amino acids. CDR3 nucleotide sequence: TGTGCTAGCAGCTTAGATCTAGCGGGAGCGGGCGGGGAGCTGTTTTTT. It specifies CASSLDLAGAGGELFF.

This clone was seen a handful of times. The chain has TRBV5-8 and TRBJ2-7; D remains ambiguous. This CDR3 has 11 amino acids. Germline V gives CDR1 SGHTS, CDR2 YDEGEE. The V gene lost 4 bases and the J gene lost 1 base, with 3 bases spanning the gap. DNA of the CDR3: TGTGCCAGCAGCCGTTCCTACGAGCAGTACTTC. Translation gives CASSRSYEQYF.

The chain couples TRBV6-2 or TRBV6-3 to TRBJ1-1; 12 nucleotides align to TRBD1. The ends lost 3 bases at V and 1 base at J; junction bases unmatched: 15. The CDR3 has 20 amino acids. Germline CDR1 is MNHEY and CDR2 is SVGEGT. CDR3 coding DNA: TGTGCCAGCAGTTATCCGGGACAGGGGGCGAGATTTTATGAGAACACTGAAGCTTTCTTT. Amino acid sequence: CASSYPGQGARFYENTEAFF.